The 2 T cell receptor beta chains below come from one sample, sequenced in a study of technical replicates of blood from several donors. Profiled with immunoSEQ multiplex PCR; TCRdb holds only in-frame clones, not every one. The sample comprises roughly 82,000 clones, roughly 95% of which are singletons, and 0.3% to 0.45% rests with the top ten. Sequenced: T cells isolated from PBMCs. Receptors were obtained from a human donor in good health.

The chain links TRBV19 to TRBJ1-1, with 8 bases matching TRBD1. The CDR3 runs 12 residues. Germline CDR1 LNHDA, CDR2 SQIVND (reference sequence). J gave up 1 base and V 8 bases, and 0 bases lay outside the gene matches. Here the CDR3 reads CASDRGNTEAFF. The CDR3 DNA is TGTGCCAGTGACAGGGGGAACACTGAAGCTTTCTTT. Drawing the rest from reference TRBV19 and TRBJ1-1, the complete variable domain is DGGITQSPKYLFRKEGQNVTLSCEQNLNHDAMYWYRQDPGQGLRLIYYSQIVNDFQKGDIAEGYSVSREKKESFPLTVTSAQKNPTAFYLCASDRGNTEAFFGQGTRLTVV.

This chain joins TRBV13 and TRBJ2-3; 9 bases map to TRBD2. This CDR3 comprises 17 residues. Germline loops: CDR1 PRHDT, CDR2 FYEKMQ (reference sequence). V shed 1 base and J 1 base; nucleotides not matched to a gene: 6. CDR3 loop: CASSLAVAGVGTDTQYF. CDR3 in DNA: TGTGCCAGCAGCTTAGCGGTAGCGGGAGTTGGCACAGATACGCAGTATTTT.